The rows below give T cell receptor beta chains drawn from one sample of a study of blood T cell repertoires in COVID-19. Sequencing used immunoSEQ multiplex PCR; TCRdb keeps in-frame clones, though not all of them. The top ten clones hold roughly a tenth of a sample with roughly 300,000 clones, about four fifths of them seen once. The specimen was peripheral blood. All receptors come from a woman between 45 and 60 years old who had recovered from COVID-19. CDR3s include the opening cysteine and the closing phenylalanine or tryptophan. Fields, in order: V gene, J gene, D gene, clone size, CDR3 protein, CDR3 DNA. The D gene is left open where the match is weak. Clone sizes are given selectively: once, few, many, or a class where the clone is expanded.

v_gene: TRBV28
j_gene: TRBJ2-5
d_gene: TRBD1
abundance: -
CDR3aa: CASSRQGKTQYF
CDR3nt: TGTGCCAGCAGTAGACAGGGAAAGACCCAGTACTTC

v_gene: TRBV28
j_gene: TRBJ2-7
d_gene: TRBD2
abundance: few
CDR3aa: CASKNGGAVSEQYF
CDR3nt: TGTGCCAGCAAAAACGGGGGGGCCGTAAGCGAGCAGTACTTC

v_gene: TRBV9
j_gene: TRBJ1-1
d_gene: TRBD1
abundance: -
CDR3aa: CASRPRGRGLRSTEAFF
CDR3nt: TGTGCCAGCAGGCCGAGGGGCAGGGGGCTTCGGAGCACTGAAGCTTTCTTT

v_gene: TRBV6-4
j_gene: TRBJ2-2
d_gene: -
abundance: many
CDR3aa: CASSRGVDTGELFF
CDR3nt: TGTGCCAGCAGCAGGGGGGTGGACACCGGGGAGCTGTTTTTT

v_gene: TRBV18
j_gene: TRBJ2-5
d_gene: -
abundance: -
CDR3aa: CASSPPPGRETQYF
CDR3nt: TGTGCCAGCTCACCACCCCCAGGAAGGGAGACCCAGTACTTC

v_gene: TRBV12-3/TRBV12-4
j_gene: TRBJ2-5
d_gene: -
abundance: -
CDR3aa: CASSGAQETQYF
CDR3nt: TGTGCCAGTTCTGGGGCGCAAGAGACCCAGTACTTC

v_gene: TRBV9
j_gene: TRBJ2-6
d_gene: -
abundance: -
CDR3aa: CASSVGVGAGANVLTF
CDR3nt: TGTGCCAGCAGCGTAGGGGTAGGGGCCGGGGCCAACGTCCTGACTTTC

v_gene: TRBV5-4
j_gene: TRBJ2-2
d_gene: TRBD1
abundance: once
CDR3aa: CASSRGGLNTGELFF
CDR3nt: TGTGCCAGCAGCCGAGGGGGCCTGAACACCGGGGAGCTGTTTTTT

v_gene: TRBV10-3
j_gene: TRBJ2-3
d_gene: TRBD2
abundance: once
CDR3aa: CAISESAGATDTQYF
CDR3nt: TGTGCCATCAGTGAGTCGGCGGGAGCTACAGATACGCAGTATTTT

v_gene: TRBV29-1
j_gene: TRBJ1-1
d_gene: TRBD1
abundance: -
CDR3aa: CSVSTRGLTEAFF
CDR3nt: TGCAGCGTGTCAACCAGGGGGCTCACTGAAGCTTTCTTT

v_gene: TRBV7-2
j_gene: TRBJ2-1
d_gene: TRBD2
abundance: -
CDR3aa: CASSAGLAGGQFF
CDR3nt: TGTGCCAGCAGCGCGGGACTAGCGGGGGGGCAGTTCTTC

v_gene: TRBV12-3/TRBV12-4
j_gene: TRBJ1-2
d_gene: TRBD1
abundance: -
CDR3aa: CASSRTGVYGYTF
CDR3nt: TGTGCCAGCAGTCGGACAGGCGTCTATGGCTACACCTTC

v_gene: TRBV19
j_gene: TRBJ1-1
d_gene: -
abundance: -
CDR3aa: CASSLRGANTEAFF
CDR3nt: TGTGCCAGTAGCCTCCGGGGGGCGAACACTGAAGCTTTCTTT

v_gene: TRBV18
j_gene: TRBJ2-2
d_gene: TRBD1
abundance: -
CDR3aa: CASSPPGQGTTGELFF
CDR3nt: TGTGCCAGCTCACCGCCGGGACAGGGGACCACCGGGGAGCTGTTTTTT

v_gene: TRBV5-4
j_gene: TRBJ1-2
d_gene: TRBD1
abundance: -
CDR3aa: CASSSGTANYGYTF
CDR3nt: TGTGCCAGCAGCTCTGGGACAGCTAACTATGGCTACACCTTC

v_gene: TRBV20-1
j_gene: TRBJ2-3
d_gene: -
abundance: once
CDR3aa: CSAEDYDTQYF
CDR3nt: TGCAGTGCCGAAGACTATGATACGCAGTATTTT

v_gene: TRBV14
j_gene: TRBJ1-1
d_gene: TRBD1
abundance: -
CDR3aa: CASSRSTGGTEAFF
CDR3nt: TGTGCCAGCAGCCGCAGCACAGGGGGAACTGAAGCTTTCTTT

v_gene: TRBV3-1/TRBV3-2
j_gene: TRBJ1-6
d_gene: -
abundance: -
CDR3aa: CASSQVEGVLHF
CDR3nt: TGTGCCAGCAGCCAAGTTGAAGGGGTGCTCCACTTT

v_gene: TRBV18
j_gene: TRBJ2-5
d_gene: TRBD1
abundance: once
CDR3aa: CASSPQGAQETQYF
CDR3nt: TGTGCCAGCTCACCGCAGGGGGCCCAAGAGACCCAGTACTTC